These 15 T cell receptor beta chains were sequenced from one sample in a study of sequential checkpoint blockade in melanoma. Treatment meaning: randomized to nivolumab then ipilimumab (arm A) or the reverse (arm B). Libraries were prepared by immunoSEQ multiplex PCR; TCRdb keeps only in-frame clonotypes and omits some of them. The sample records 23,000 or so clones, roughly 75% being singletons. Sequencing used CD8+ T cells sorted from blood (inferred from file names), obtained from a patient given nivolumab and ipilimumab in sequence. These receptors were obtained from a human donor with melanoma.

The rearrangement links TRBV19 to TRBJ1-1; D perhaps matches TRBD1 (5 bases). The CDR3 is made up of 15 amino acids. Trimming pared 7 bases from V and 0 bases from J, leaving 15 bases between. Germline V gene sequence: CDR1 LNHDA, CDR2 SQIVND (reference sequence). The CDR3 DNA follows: TGTGCCAGTAACCCCGAAGGGGTCATGAACACTGAAGCTTTCTTT. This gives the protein CASNPEGVMNTEAFF.

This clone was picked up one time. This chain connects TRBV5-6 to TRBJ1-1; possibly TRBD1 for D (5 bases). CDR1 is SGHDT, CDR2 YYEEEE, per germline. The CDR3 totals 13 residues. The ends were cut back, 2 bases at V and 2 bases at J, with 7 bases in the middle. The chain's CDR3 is CASSFQGNTEAFF. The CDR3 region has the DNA TGTGCCAGCAGCTTCCAGGGAAACACTGAAGCTTTCTTT.

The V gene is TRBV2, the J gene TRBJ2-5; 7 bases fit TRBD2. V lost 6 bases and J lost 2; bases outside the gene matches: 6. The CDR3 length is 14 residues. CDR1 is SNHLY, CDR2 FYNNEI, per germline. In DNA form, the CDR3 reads TGTGCCAGCAGGGACGGGACTACACAAGAGACCCAGTACTTC. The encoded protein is CASRDGTTQETQYF.

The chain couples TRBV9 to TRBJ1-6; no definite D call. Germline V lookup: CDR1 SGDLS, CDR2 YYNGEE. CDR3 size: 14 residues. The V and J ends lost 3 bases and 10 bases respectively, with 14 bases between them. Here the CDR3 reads CASSAGGGRSPLHF. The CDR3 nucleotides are TGTGCCAGCAGCGCAGGTGGAGGGCGGTCACCCCTCCACTTT.

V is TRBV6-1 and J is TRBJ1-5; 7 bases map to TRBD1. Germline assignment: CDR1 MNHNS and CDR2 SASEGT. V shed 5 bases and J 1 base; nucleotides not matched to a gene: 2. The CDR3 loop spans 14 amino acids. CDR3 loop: CASSTGVSNQPQHF. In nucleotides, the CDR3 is TGTGCCAGCAGTACAGGGGTCAGCAATCAGCCCCAGCATTTT.

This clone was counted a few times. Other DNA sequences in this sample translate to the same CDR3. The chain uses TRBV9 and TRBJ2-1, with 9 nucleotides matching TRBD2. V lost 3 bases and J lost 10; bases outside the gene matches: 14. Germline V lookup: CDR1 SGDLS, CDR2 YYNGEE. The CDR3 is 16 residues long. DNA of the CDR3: TGTGCCAGCAGCGGTGACCCGGGACTAGCAGGGGGGGAGCAGTTCTTC. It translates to CASSGDPGLAGGEQFF.

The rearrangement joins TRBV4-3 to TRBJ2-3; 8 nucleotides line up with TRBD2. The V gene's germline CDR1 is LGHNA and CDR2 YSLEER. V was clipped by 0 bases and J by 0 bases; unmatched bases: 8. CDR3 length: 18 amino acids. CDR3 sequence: CASSQDWRGAESTDTQYF. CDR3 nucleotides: TGCGCCAGCAGCCAAGATTGGCGGGGGGCTGAGAGCACAGATACGCAGTATTTT.

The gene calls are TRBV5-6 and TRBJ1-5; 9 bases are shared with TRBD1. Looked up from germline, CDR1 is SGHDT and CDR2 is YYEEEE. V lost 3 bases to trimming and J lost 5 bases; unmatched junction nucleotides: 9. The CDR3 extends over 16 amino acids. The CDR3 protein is CASSSWPGQGHQPQHF. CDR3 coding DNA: TGTGCCAGCAGCTCCTGGCCGGGACAGGGCCATCAGCCCCAGCATTTT.

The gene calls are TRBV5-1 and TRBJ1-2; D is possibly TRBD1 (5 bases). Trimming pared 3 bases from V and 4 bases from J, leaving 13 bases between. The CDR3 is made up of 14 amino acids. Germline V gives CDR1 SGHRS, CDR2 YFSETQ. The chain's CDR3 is CASSSSPGRYGYTF. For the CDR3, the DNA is TGCGCCAGCAGCTCGTCGCCAGGGCGCTATGGCTACACCTTC.

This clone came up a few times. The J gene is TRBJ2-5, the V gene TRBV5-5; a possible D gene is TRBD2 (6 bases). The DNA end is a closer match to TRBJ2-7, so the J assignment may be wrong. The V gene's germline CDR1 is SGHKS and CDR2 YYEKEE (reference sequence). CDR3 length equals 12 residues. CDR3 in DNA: TGTGCCAGCAGCCGGAGGGGCTACGAGCAGTACTTC. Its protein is CASSRRGYEQYF.

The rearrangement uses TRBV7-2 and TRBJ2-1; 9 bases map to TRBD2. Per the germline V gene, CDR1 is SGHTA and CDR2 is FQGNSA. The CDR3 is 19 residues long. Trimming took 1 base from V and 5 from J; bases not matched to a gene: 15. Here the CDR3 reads CASSLVVAGENQDDNEQFF. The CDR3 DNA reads TGTGCCAGCAGCTTAGTTGTAGCGGGGGAAAACCAAGACGACAATGAGCAGTTCTTC.

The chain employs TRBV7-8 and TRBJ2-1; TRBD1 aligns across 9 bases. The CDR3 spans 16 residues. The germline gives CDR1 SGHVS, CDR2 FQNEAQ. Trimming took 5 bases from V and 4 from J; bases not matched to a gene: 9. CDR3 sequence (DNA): TGTGCCAGCAGCATCGACAGGGGGGTGAGATACAATGAGCAGTTCTTC. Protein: CASSIDRGVRYNEQFF.

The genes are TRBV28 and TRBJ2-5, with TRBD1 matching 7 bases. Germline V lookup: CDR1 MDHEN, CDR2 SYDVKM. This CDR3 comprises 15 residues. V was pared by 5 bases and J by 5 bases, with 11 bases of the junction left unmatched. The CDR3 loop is CASSLRQGLAETQYF. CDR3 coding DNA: TGTGCCAGCAGTCTGCGACAGGGCTTGGCGGAGACCCAGTACTTC.

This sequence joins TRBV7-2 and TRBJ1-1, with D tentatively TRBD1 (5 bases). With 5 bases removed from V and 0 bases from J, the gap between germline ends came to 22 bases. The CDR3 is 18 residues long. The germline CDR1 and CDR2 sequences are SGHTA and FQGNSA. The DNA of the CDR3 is TGTGCCAGCAGCCCATACGGACACATTCGTCTCATGAACACTGAAGCTTTCTTT. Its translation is CASSPYGHIRLMNTEAFF.

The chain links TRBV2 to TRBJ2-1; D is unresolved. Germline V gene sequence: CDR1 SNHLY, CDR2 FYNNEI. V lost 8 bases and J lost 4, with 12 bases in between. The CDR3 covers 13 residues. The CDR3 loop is CASRATPYNEQFF. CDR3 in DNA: TGTGCCAGCCGCGCCACCCCTTACAATGAGCAGTTCTTC.